Listed here are 19 T cell receptor beta chains from one sample, sequenced in a study of blood T cell repertoires in COVID-19. Generated by immunoSEQ multiplex PCR, the TCRdb table keeps only in-frame clones and is missing some. The table has approximately 410,000 clones, roughly 85% seen once. Sequenced: peripheral blood. Receptors originate from a woman aged 25 to 45 with active or convalescent COVID-19.

The chain has TRBV30 and TRBJ1-2; D remains unclear. There are 13 residues in the CDR3. The ends were cut back, 0 bases at V and 4 bases at J, with 9 bases in the middle. From germline, CDR1 is GTSNPN and CDR2 SVGIG (reference sequence). For the CDR3, the DNA is TGTGCCTGGAGTGTAGCAGCGATCTATGGCTACACCTTC. Translating gives CAWSVAAIYGYTF.

CDR3 DNA sequence: TGTGCCAGCAGCCTTTTGCAGGGAGAAAAACTGTTTTTT. Translation gives CASSLLQGEKLFF. The chain couples TRBV7-9 to TRBJ1-4; weak D call: TRBD1 (5 bases). The CDR3 consists of 13 residues. Trimming shortened V by 5 bases and J by 8 bases, and 12 bases separated the two germline ends. Germline V gene lookup returns CDR1 SEHNR and CDR2 FQNEAQ (reference sequence).

CDR3: CASSYGEGANTEAFF. The CDR3 coding sequence is TGTGCCAGCAGTTACGGTGAGGGGGCGAACACTGAAGCTTTCTTT. This rearrangement joins TRBV6-5 to TRBJ1-1; 7 nucleotides line up with TRBD1. J gave up 1 base and V 2 bases, and 4 bases lay outside the gene matches. Germline V CDR1 and CDR2: MNHEY, SVGAGI. The CDR3 loop spans 15 amino acids.

This sequence joins TRBV2 and TRBJ2-7, with 9 bases matching TRBD1. Looked up from germline, CDR1 is SNHLY and CDR2 is FYNNEI. The length of the CDR3 is 16 residues. The V and J ends lost 6 bases and 2 bases, in that order; junction bases with no gene match: 11. This CDR3 is CASSQNAGTGPYEQYF. CDR3 DNA: TGTGCCAGCAGCCAAAACGCCGGGACAGGGCCCTACGAGCAGTACTTC. Combining the CDR3 with reference TRBV2 and TRBJ2-7 gives the whole variable domain EPEVTQTPSHQVTQMGQEVILRCVPISNHLYFYWYRQILGQKVEFLVSFYNNEISEKSEIFDDQFSVERPDGSNFTLKIRSTKLEDSAMYFCASSQNAGTGPYEQYFGPGTRLTVT.

This chain uses TRBV6-5 with TRBJ2-3, with D hard to call. This CDR3 has 14 residues. V lost 0 bases to trimming and J lost 1 base, with 5 bases between them. Germline CDR1 MNHEY, CDR2 SVGAGI. DNA of the CDR3: TGTGCCAGCAGTTACTCGGCCCGCACAGATACGCAGTATTTT. Its protein product is CASSYSARTDTQYF.

V and J are TRBV6-4 and TRBJ2-6, with 7 bases matching TRBD1. The germline gives CDR1 MRHNA, CDR2 SNTAGT. CDR3 length equals 17 residues. Germline trimming cut 2 bases from V and 4 bases from J; bases unmatched to any gene: 8. This chain's CDR3 is CASSDGTALRGANVLTF. Here the CDR3 DNA reads TGTGCCAGCAGTGACGGGACAGCCCTCCGCGGGGCCAACGTCCTGACTTTC.

The chain is built from TRBV6-4 and TRBJ2-1, with TRBD1 identical over 7 bases. V trimming: 5 bases; J trimming: 0 bases; junction bases outside the gene matches: 4. In germline, CDR1 is MRHNA, CDR2 SNTAGT. The CDR3 has 15 amino acids. Here the CDR3 reads CASSRGTVSYNEQFF. The CDR3 nucleotides read TGTGCCAGCAGTCGAGGGACAGTCTCCTACAATGAGCAGTTCTTC.

The CDR3 region is CASSKEGSNSPLHF. The DNA of the CDR3 is TGTGCCAGCAGCAAAGAAGGGAGTAATTCACCCCTCCACTTT. The rearrangement links TRBV7-9 to TRBJ1-6; D call uncertain. From germline, CDR1 is SEHNR and CDR2 FQNEAQ (reference sequence). Trimming shortened V by 5 bases and J by 6 bases, and 11 bases separated the two germline ends. The CDR3 runs to 14 residues.

This rearrangement joins TRBV4-2 to TRBJ2-1; D unclear. V lost 2 bases to trimming and J lost 7 bases, with 6 bases between them. CDR3 size: 12 residues. Looked up from germline, CDR1 is LGHNA and CDR2 is YNFKEQ. The CDR3 loop is CASSQSANEQFF. CDR3 coding DNA: TGTGCCAGCAGCCAATCTGCGAATGAGCAGTTCTTC.

V gene TRBV4-1 combines with J gene TRBJ1-4, with 10 bases lining up with TRBD1. V was clipped by 1 base and J by 3 bases; unmatched bases: 11. The germline gives CDR1 MGHRA, CDR2 YSYEKL. CDR3 size: 19 residues. Written as DNA, the CDR3 is TGCGCCAGCAGCCAAGGTCCCGACAGGGGGCGGGTGGCTAATGAAAAACTGTTTTTT. The encoded protein is CASSQGPDRGRVANEKLFF.

J is TRBJ1-1 and V is TRBV19; D is unresolved. CDR3 length equals 16 residues. Germline lookup yields CDR1 LNHDA and CDR2 SQIVND (reference sequence). V lost 6 bases to trimming and J lost 1 base, with 18 bases between them. The CDR3 bases are TGTGCCAGTAGACTTCTAGAGAATTCTCGGAACACTGAAGCTTTCTTT. This gives the protein CASRLLENSRNTEAFF.

This chain links TRBV6-5 with TRBJ1-2; D uncertain. Trimming took 5 bases from V and 3 from J, leaving 16 bases between them. CDR3 length: 15 amino acids. Per the germline V gene, CDR1 is MNHEY and CDR2 is SVGAGI. DNA for the CDR3: TGTGCCAGCAGTCCGGGCGGGCTTGGGGACTATGGCTACACCTTC. Amino acids: CASSPGGLGDYGYTF.

This chain joins TRBV27 and TRBJ2-7; 10 bases are shared with TRBD1. Germline V gene data show CDR1 as MNHEY and CDR2 as SMNVEV (reference sequence). The J segment lost 6 bases and the V segment lost 2 bases, leaving 4 bases of the junction unmatched. CDR3 size: 14 residues. CDR3 DNA sequence: TGTGCCAGCAGTTTAGGAGGACAGGGGGGCGAGCAGTACTTC. Amino acids: CASSLGGQGGEQYF.

The chain has TRBV5-6 and TRBJ1-1; 8 nucleotides match TRBD1. The J segment lost 1 base and the V segment lost 6 bases, leaving 8 bases of the junction unmatched. The CDR3 totals 15 residues. The V gene's germline CDR1 is SGHDT and CDR2 YYEEEE. Here the CDR3 DNA reads TGTGCCAGCATCTCAGGGGGCCACGGGAACACTGAAGCTTTCTTT. This sequence encodes CASISGGHGNTEAFF.

This clone was detected once. Germline and junction disagree at one end, which may indicate a read error. Other DNA sequences of this sample code for an identical CDR3. The CDR3 region has the DNA TGTGCCAGCAGCCAAGAGGGGACTCTTAGGTATGGTTACACCTTC. Translated, it gives CASSQEGTLRYGYTF. The V call is TRBV3-1 (or the pseudogene TRBV3-2), the J call TRBJ1-2, with D perhaps TRBD1 (5 bases). Germline V gene lookup returns CDR1 LGHDT and CDR2 YNNKEL (reference sequence). The CDR3 is 15 residues long.

The gene calls are TRBV18 and TRBJ2-1, with D unresolved. V lost 4 bases to trimming and J lost 4 bases, with 8 bases between them. The V gene's germline CDR1 is KGHSH and CDR2 LQKENI. The CDR3 has 13 amino acids. CDR3 bases: TGTGCCAGCTCACGAGATCTATACAATGAGCAGTTCTTC. It translates to CASSRDLYNEQFF.

The chain carries TRBV5-1 and TRBJ1-4; 10 nucleotides align to TRBD1. Germline V gene data show CDR1 as SGHRS and CDR2 as YFSETQ. CDR3 length equals 15 residues. V was clipped by 4 bases and J by 5 bases; unmatched bases: 5. CDR3: CASSALGQGNEKLFF. The CDR3 DNA follows: TGCGCCAGCAGCGCCTTGGGACAGGGGAATGAAAAACTGTTTTTT.

The chain joins TRBV29-1 to TRBJ1-2; 7 bases are a match to TRBD1. CDR3 length: 13 residues. Unmatched junction bases numbered 9, after V lost 5 bases and J lost 6 bases. Germline-derived CDR1 and CDR2 are SQVTM and ANQGSEA. Here the CDR3 DNA reads TGCAGCGTTACCTCGACAGGGTCGGATGGCTACACCTTC. This gives the protein CSVTSTGSDGYTF.

The rearrangement uses TRBV5-6 and TRBJ2-5; D perhaps matches TRBD1 (5 bases). Germline values: CDR1 SGHDT, CDR2 YYEEEE. V shed 0 bases and J shed 6 bases, with 6 bases lying between them. CDR3 length: 12 residues. The DNA of the CDR3 is TGTGCCAGCAGCTTGGGACAGCAGACCCAGTACTTC. Encoded protein: CASSLGQQTQYF.